This T cell receptor (beta chain) was recorded in a study of T cell responses to AZD1222 COVID-19 vaccine. Points from the study as a whole: Dominant CD4 TCR responses targeted spike regions 160-218 and 743-854. Repertoires were sampled only after the peak T cell response.

This clone has a single count. Antigen specificity is unknown. Only in-frame clones appear in the TCRdb table, and some are missing; sequencing was by immunoSEQ multiplex PCR. The table includes about 150,000 clones, around 90% detected once. Trimming removed 0 bases from V and 2 bases from J; junction bases left unmatched: 2. Per germline, CDR1 SGHDT and CDR2 YYEEEE. CDR3 length: 14 amino acids. The gene calls are TRBV5-6 and TRBJ2-7; 7 bases are shared with TRBD1. Sample: peripheral blood, taken 28 days after the second AZD1222 dose. The clonotype originates from an adult who received the AZD1222 COVID-19 vaccine. In DNA, the CDR3 is TGTGCCAGCAGCTTGGAGGGGACAGCCTACGAGCAGTACTTC. Translation gives CASSLEGTAYEQYF. The full variable domain, with the rest looked up from reference TRBV5-6 and TRBJ2-7, is DAGVTQSPTHLIKTRGQQVTLRCSPKSGHDTVSWYQQALGQGPQFIFQYYEEEERQRGNFPDRFSGHQFPNYSSELNVNALLLGDSALYLCASSLEGTAYEQYFGPGTRLTVT.